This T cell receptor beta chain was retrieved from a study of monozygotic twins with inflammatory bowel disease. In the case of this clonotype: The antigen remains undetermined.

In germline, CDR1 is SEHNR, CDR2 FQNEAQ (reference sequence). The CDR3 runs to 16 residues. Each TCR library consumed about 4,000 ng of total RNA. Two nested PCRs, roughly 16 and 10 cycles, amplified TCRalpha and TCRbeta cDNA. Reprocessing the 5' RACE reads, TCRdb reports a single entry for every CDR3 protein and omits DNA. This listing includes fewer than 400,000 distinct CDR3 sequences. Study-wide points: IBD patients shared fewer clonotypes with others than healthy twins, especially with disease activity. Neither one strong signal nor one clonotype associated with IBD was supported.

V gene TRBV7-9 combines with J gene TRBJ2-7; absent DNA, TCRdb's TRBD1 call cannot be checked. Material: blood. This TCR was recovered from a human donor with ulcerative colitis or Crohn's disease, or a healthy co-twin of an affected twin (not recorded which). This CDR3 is CASSPAPWTGMYEQYF.